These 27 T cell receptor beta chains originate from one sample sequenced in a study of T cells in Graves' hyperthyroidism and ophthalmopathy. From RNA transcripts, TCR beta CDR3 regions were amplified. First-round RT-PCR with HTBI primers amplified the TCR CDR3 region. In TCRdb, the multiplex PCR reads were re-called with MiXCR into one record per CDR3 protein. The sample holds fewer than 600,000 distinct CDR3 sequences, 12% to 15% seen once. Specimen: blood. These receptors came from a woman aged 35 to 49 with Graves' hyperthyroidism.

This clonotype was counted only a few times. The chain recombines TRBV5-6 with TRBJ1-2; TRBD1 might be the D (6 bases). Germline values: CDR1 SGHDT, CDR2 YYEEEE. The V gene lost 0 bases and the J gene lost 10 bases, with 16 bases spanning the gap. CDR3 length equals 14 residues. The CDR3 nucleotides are TGTGCCAGCAGCTTGGGGCAGGGGAACAGTTTCTACACCTTC. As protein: CASSLGQGNSFYTF. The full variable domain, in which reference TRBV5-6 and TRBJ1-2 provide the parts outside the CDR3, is DAGVTQSPTHLIKTRGQQVTLRCSPKSGHDTVSWYQQALGQGPQFIFQYYEEEERQRGNFPDRFSGHQFPNYSSELNVNALLLGDSALYLCASSLGQGNSFYTFGSGTRLTVV.

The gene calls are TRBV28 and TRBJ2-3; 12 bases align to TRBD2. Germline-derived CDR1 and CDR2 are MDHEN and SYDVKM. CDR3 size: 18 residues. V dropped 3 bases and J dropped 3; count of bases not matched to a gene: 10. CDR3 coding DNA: TGTGCCAGCAGTTTCCCCCCCTCTAGCGGGAGGGCGACAGATACGCAGTATTTT. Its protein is CASSFPPSSGRATDTQYF.

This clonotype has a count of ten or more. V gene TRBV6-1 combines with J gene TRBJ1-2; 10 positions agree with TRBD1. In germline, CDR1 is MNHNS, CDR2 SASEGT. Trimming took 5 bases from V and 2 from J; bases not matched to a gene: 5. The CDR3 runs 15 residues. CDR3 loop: CASSPGTGDNYGYTF. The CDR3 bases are TGTGCCAGCAGTCCCGGGACAGGGGACAACTATGGCTACACCTTC.

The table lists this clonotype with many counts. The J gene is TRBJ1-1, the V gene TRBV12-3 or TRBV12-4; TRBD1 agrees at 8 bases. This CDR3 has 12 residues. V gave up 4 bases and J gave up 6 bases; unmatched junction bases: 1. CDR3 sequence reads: CASSWGQAEAFF. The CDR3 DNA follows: TGTGCCAGCAGTTGGGGACAGGCTGAAGCTTTCTTT.

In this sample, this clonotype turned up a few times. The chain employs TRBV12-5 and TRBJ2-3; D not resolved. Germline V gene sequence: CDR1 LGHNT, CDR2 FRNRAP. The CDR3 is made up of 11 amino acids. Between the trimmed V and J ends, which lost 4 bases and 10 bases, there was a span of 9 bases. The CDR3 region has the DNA TGTGCTAGTGGTTCAGAGGTTTCGCAGTATTTT. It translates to CASGSEVSQYF.

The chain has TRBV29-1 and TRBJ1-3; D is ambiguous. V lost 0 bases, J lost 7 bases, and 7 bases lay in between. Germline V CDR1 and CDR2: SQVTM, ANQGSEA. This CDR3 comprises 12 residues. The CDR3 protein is CSVEEGGNTIYF. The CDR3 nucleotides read TGCAGCGTTGAAGAAGGAGGGAACACCATATATTTT.

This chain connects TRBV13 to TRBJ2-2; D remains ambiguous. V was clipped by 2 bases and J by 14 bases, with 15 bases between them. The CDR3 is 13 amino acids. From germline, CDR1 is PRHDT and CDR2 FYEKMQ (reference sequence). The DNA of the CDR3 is TGTGCCAGCAGCTTAAGGCGCCATGGAGATCTGTTTTTT. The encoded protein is CASSLRRHGDLFF.

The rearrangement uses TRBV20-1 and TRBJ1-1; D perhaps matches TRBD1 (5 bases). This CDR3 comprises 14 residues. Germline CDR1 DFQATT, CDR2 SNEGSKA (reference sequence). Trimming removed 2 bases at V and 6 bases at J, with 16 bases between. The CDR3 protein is CSARSRRERPEAFF. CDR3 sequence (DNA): TGCAGTGCTAGATCGCGCAGGGAAAGGCCTGAAGCTTTCTTT.

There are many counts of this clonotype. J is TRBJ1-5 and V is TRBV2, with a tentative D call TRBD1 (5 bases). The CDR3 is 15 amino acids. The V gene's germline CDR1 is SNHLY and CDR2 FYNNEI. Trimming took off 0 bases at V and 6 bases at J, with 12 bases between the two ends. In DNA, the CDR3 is TGTGCCAGCAGTGAAGCGCGAGGGGATGGTCAGCCCCAGCATTTT. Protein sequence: CASSEARGDGQPQHF.

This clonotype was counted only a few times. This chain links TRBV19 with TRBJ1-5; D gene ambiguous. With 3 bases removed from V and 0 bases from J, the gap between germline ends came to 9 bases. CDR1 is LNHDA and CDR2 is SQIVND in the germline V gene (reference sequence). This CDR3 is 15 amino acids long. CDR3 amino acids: CASSMVQYSNQPQHF. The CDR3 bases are TGTGCCAGTAGTATGGTACAGTATAGCAATCAGCCCCAGCATTTT.

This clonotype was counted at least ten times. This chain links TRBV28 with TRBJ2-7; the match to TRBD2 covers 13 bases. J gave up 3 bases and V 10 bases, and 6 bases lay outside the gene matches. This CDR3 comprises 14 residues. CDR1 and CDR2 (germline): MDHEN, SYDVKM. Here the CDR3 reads CANLLAGGFYEQYF. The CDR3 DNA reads TGTGCCAACCTACTAGCGGGAGGGTTCTACGAGCAGTACTTC.

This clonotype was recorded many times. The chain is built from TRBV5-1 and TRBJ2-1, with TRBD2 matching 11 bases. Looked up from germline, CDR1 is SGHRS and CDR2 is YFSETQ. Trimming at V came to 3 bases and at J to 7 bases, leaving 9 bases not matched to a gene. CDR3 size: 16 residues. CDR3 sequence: CASSSKSLAGGNEQFF. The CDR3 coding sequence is TGCGCCAGCAGCTCTAAGAGCCTAGCGGGAGGTAATGAGCAGTTCTTC.

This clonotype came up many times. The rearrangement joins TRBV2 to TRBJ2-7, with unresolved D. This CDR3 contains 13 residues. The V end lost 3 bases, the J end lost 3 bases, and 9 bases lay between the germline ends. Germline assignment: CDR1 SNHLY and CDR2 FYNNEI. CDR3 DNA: TGTGCCAGCAGTGACGTGACATTCTACGAGCAGTACTTC. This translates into CASSDVTFYEQYF.

CDR3 residues: CASSQQGARFDEQFF. The DNA of the CDR3 is TGTGCCAGTAGCCAACAGGGGGCTCGTTTCGATGAGCAGTTCTTC. This chain uses TRBV19 with TRBJ2-1, with 9 bases fitting TRBD1. The ends lost 6 bases at V and 8 bases at J; junction bases unmatched: 11. The CDR3 covers 15 residues. Per the germline V gene, CDR1 is LNHDA and CDR2 is SQIVND (reference sequence). Looking up the rest from reference TRBV19 and TRBJ2-1 gives the full variable domain: DGGITQSPKYLFRKEGQNVTLSCEQNLNHDAMYWYRQDPGQGLRLIYYSQIVNDFQKGDIAEGYSVSREKKESFPLTVTSAQKNPTAFYLCASSQQGARFDEQFFGPGTRLTVL.

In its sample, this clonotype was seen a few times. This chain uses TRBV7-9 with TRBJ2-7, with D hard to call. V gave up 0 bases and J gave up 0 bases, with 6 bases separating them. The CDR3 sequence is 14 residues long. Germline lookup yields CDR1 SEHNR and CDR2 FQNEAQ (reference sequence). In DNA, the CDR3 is TGTGCCAGCAGCTTAGCGGGGAACTCCTACGAGCAGTACTTC. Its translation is CASSLAGNSYEQYF.

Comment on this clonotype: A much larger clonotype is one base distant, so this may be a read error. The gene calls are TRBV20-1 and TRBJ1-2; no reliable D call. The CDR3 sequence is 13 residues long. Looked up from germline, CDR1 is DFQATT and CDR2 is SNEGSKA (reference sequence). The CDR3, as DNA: TGCAGTGCTAGTCCACGGGCAGGCTATGGCCACACCTTC. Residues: CSASPRAGYGHTF.

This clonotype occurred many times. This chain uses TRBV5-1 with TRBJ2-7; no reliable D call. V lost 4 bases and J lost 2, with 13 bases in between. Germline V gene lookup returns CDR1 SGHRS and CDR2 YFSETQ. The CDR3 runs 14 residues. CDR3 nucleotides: TGCGCCAGCAGCGAAATAGGGCCAACCTACGAGCAGTACTTC. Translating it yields CASSEIGPTYEQYF. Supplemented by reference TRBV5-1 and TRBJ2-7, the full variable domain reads KAGVTQTPRYLIKTRGQQVTLSCSPISGHRSVSWYQQTPGQGLQFLFEYFSETQRNKGNFPGRFSGRQFSNSRSEMNVSTLELGDSALYLCASSEIGPTYEQYFGPGTRLTVT.

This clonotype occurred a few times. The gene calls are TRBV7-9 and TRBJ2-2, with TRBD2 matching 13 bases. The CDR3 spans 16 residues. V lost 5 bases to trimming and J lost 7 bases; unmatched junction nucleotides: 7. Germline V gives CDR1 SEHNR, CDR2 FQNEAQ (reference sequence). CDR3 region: CASSTSGRAVSGELFF. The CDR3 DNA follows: TGTGCCAGCAGCACTAGCGGGAGGGCCGTGAGCGGGGAGCTGTTTTTT.

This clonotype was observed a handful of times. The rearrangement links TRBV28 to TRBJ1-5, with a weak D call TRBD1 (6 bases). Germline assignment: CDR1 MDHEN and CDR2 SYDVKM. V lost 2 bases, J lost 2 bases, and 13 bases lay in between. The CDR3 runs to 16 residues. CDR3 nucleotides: TGTGCCAGCAGTTTACAATGGGGGGGGCGCAATCAGCCCCAGCATTTT. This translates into CASSLQWGGRNQPQHF.

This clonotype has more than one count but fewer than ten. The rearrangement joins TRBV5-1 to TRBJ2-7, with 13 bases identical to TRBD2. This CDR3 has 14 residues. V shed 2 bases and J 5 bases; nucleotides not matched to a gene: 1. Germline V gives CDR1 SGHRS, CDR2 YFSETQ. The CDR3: CASSFTSGRDEQYF. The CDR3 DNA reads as TGCGCCAGCAGCTTTACTAGCGGGAGGGACGAGCAGTACTTC. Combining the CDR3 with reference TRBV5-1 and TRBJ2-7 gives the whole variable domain KAGVTQTPRYLIKTRGQQVTLSCSPISGHRSVSWYQQTPGQGLQFLFEYFSETQRNKGNFPGRFSGRQFSNSRSEMNVSTLELGDSALYLCASSFTSGRDEQYFGPGTRLTVT.

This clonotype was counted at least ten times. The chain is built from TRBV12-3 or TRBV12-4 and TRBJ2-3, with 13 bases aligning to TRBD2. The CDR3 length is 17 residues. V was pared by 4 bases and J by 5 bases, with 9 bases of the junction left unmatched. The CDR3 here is CASSSRLAGGSGDTQYF. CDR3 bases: TGTGCCAGCAGTTCGAGACTAGCGGGAGGAAGTGGAGATACGCAGTATTTT.

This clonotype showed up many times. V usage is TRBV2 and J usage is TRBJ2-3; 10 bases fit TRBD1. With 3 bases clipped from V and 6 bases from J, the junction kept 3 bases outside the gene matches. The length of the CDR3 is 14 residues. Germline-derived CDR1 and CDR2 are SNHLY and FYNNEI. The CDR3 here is CASSEGQGRDTQYF. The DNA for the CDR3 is TGTGCCAGCAGTGAGGGACAGGGGAGGGATACGCAGTATTTT.

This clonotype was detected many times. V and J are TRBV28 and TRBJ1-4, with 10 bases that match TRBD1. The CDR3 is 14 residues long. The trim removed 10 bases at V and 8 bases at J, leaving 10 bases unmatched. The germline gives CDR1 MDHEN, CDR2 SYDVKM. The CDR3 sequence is CANHDRGQGEKLFF. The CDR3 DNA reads TGTGCCAACCACGACAGGGGGCAAGGGGAAAAACTGTTTTTT.

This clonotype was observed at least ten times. CDR3 protein: CASSSGQGILLNTGELFF. CDR3 bases: TGTGCCAGCAGTTCGGGACAGGGAATTCTCCTTAACACCGGGGAGCTGTTTTTT. The chain has TRBV28 and TRBJ2-2, with TRBD1 identical over 9 bases. Germline CDR1 and CDR2: MDHEN and SYDVKM. The V and J ends lost 4 bases and 2 bases, in that order; junction bases with no gene match: 11. The CDR3 runs to 18 residues.

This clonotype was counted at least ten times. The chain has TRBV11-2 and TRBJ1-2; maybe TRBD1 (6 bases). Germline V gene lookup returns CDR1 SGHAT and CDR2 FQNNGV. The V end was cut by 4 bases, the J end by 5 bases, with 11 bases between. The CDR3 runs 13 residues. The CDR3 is CASSSTGYYGYTF. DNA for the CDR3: TGTGCCAGCAGCTCGACAGGATATTATGGCTACACCTTC. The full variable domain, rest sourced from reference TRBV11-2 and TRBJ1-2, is EAGVAQSPRYKIIEKRQSVAFWCNPISGHATLYWYQQILGQGPKLLIQFQNNGVVDDSQLPKDRFSAERLKGVDSTLKIQPAKLEDSAVYLCASSSTGYYGYTFGSGTRLTVV.

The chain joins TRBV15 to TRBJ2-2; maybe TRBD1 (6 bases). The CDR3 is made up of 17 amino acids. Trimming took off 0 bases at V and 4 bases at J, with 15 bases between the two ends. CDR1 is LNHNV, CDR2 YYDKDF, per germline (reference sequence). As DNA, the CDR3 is TGTGCCACCAGCAGAGATCATGCAGGGGCGTCCACCGGGGAGCTGTTTTTT. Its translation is CATSRDHAGASTGELFF.

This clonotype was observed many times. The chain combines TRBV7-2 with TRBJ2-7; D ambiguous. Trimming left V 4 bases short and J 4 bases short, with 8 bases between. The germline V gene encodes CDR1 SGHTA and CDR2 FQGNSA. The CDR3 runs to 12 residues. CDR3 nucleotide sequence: TGTGCCAGCAGCTCCATGAATTACGAGCAGTACTTC. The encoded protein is CASSSMNYEQYF. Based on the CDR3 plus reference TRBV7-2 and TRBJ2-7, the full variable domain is GAGVSQSPSNKVTEKGKDVELRCDPISGHTALYWYRQSLGQGLEFLIYFQGNSAPDKSGLPSDRFSAERTGGSVSTLTIQRTQQEDSAVYLCASSSMNYEQYFGPGTRLTVT.